This entry lists 24 T cell receptor beta chains sequenced from one sample in a study of T cell clonality in common variable immunodeficiency. Data came from immunoSEQ multiplex PCR; TCRdb stores just in-frame clones and leaves some out. The profile covers over 30,000 clones, none occurring a single time. Specimen: peripheral blood mononuclear cells. These receptors originate from a person aged 18 to 75 in good health.

This clone was recorded at least ten times. The read is 3 residues too short to cover the CDR3 end, so that end is filled in from the germline J gene. This chain connects TRBV20-1 to TRBJ1-2; tentative D call: TRBD1 (6 bases). Germline CDR1 is DFQATT and CDR2 is SNEGSKA (reference sequence). The CDR3 sequence is 16 residues long. CDR3 DNA, as far as it was read: TGCAGTGCTAGAGTTTCGGGGGGCGACGCCAAAAACATC. It codes for CSARVSGGDAKNI. The full CDR3 sequence reads CSARVSGGDAKNIYTF.

Concerning this clone itself: The CDR3 is cut off 3 residues early in the read; its end comes from the germline J gene. The rearrangement uses TRBV30 and TRBJ2-3; D is possibly TRBD2 (7 bases). Germline CDR1 is GTSNPN and CDR2 is SVGIG (reference sequence). There are 13 residues in the CDR3. The CDR3 sequence is CAWSVGGLETQYF. The part of the CDR3 DNA that was read is TGTGCCTGGAGTGTGGGGGGGCTGGAGACG. Drawing the rest from reference TRBV30 and TRBJ2-3, the complete variable domain is SQTIHQWPATLVQPVGSPLSLECTVEGTSNPNLYWYRQAAGRGLQLLFYSVGIGQISSEVPQNLSASRPQDRQFILSSKKLLLSDSGFYLCAWSVGGLETQYFGPGTRLTVL.

This clone was detected ten times or more. The read finishes 3 residues shy of the CDR3 end, and the germline J gene is used to complete it. The chain recombines TRBV13 with TRBJ1-5; 9 nucleotides align to TRBD1. Trimming at V came to 2 bases and at J to 9 bases, leaving 14 bases not matched to a gene. Per germline, CDR1 PRHDT and CDR2 FYEKMQ (reference sequence). This CDR3 has 17 amino acids. CDR3 sequence reads: CASSLSRDRVSPLPQHF. Partial CDR3 DNA: TGTGCCAGCAGCTTATCCCGGGACAGGGTTTCCCCGCTGCCC. The full variable domain, with the rest looked up from reference TRBV13 and TRBJ1-5, is AAGVIQSPRHLIKEKRETATLKCYPIPRHDTVYWYQQGPGQDPQFLISFYEKMQSDKGSIPDRFSAQQFSDYHSELNMSSLELGDSALYFCASSLSRDRVSPLPQHFGDGTRLSIL.

In its sample, this clone was seen a few times. With the read ending 3 residues before the CDR3 end, the germline J gene is used to fill in that end. This sequence joins TRBV5-1 and TRBJ2-5; maybe TRBD2 (6 bases). CDR3 length: 13 amino acids. The germline gives CDR1 SGHRS, CDR2 YFSETQ. The V gene lost 4 bases and the J gene lost 2 bases, with 9 bases spanning the gap. Here the CDR3 reads CASSGGAQETQYF. Incomplete CDR3 DNA: TGCGCCAGCAGCGGCGGGGCTCAAGAGACC.

To note about this clone: With the read ending 3 residues before the CDR3 end, the germline J gene is used to fill in that end. This sequence joins TRBV2 and TRBJ2-5; possible D gene TRBD1, 6 bases. CDR1 and CDR2 (germline): SNHLY, FYNNEI. Trimming cost V 4 bases and J 1 base, with 10 bases left between them. The CDR3 has 14 residues. Partial CDR3 DNA: TGTGCCAGCAGTGTCTACAGGGCCCAAGAGACC. Residues: CASSVYRAQET. The CDR3 in its entirety is CASSVYRAQETQYF.

Comments on this clone: The CDR3 extends 3 residues past the end of the read, so its final part is completed from the germline J gene. The chain uses TRBV5-1 and TRBJ2-1, with D perhaps TRBD2 (6 bases). The V gene's germline CDR1 is SGHRS and CDR2 YFSETQ. The CDR3 is made up of 16 amino acids. V was clipped by 4 bases and J by 0 bases, with 14 bases between them. CDR3 in amino acids: CASSGGLANSYNEQFF. The CDR3 DNA, read in part, is TGCGCCAGCAGCGGGGGACTTGCGAACTCCTACAATGAG.

As concerns this clone: The read ends 3 residues before the CDR3 terminus; that terminus is restored from the germline J gene. The rearrangement joins TRBV18 to TRBJ2-7, with 10 bases lining up with TRBD1. V gave up 4 bases and J gave up 5 bases; unmatched junction bases: 5. Germline-derived CDR1 and CDR2 are KGHSH and LQKENI. CDR3 length: 14 amino acids. The CDR3 sequence: CASSQGQGGNEQYF. The CDR3 DNA, read in part, is TGTGCCAGCTCACAAGGACAGGGGGGGAACGAG.

This clone showed up many times. The read comes to an end 3 residues before the CDR3 does, leaving the germline J gene to fill in the end. V is TRBV13 and J is TRBJ2-7; 7 bases match TRBD1. Germline CDR1 PRHDT, CDR2 FYEKMQ (reference sequence). V lost 5 bases, J lost 3 bases, and 4 bases stayed unmatched. The CDR3 extends over 13 amino acids. The sequenced CDR3 bases are TGTGCCAGCAGCGCGACAGGGAGCTACGAG. The encoded protein is CASSATGSYE. The CDR3 as a whole reads CASSATGSYEQYF.

This clone was seen ten or more times. Read coverage stops 3 residues before the CDR3 terminus; the germline J gene supplies the remainder. The J gene is TRBJ2-1, the V gene TRBV19; TRBD2 matches 10 bases. Germline assignment: CDR1 LNHDA and CDR2 SQIVND (reference sequence). With V trimmed by 4 bases and J by 4 bases, 4 bases remained unmatched. This CDR3 spans 15 amino acids. CDR3 bases read: TGTGCCAGTAGTAGGAGGACTAGCGGTTACAATGAG. This translates into CASSRRTSGYNE. The full CDR3 sequence reads CASSRRTSGYNEQFF.

With respect to this clone: The junction shows a germline mismatch at one end, possibly a read error. The read halts 3 residues ahead of the CDR3 end, with the missing end drawn from the germline J gene. The rearrangement uses TRBV7-7 and TRBJ2-2, with 8 bases identical to TRBD1. This CDR3 has 15 residues. CDR1 and CDR2 (germline): SSHAT, FNYEAQ (reference sequence). The CDR3 loop reads CASSPGTGYTGELFF. CDR3 DNA, as far as it was read: TGTGCTAGCAGTCCCGGGACAGGATACACCGGGGAG. Combining the CDR3 with reference TRBV7-7 and TRBJ2-2 gives the whole variable domain GAGVSQSPRYKVTKRGQDVTLRCDPISSHATLYWYQQALGQGPEFLTYFNYEAQPDKSGLPSDRFSAERPEGSISTLTIQRTEQRDSAMYRCASSPGTGYTGELFFGEGSRLTVL.

A note on this clone: Its ends do not fully match the called genes, so a read error is possible. The sequence runs out 3 residues before the end of the CDR3; the remainder is reconstructed from the germline J gene. Other DNA sequences in this sample translate to the same CDR3. The rearrangement joins TRBV5-1 to TRBJ1-2; D not resolved. CDR3 length: 14 residues. Germline V gene sequence: CDR1 SGHRS, CDR2 YFSETQ. Partial CDR3 DNA: TGCGCCAGCAGCTCCCCGGCGGCTAACTATGGT. Amino acids: CASSSPAANYG. The CDR3 reads in full as CASSSPAANYGYTF.

This clone was detected only a few times. The CDR3 reads CASSSPGLVAFF. Partial CDR3 DNA: TGTGCCAGCAGCTCCCCGGGACTAGTA. The chain carries TRBV5-6 and TRBJ1-1; weak D call: TRBD1 (5 bases). The read comes to an end 3 residues before the CDR3 does, leaving the germline J gene to fill in the end. The CDR3 sequence is 12 residues long. Germline lookup yields CDR1 SGHDT and CDR2 YYEEEE.

This clone came up many times. The CDR3 end falls 3 residues outside the read, so it is completed with the germline J gene. The V gene is TRBV7-2, the J gene TRBJ1-5; 11 nucleotides align to TRBD1. The V gene's germline CDR1 is SGHTA and CDR2 FQGNSA. The CDR3 is 14 residues long. J gave up 3 bases and V 8 bases, and 3 bases lay outside the gene matches. CDR3 DNA (partial): TGTGCCAGCGGGACAGGGGGAAACAATCAGCCC. It is translated as CASGTGGNNQP. The entire CDR3 is CASGTGGNNQPQHF.

In its sample, this clone was seen many times. Read coverage stops 3 residues before the CDR3 terminus; the germline J gene supplies the remainder. The rearrangement joins TRBV10-3 to TRBJ2-1; 12 nucleotides match TRBD1. The CDR3 length is 15 residues. The J segment lost 7 bases and the V segment lost 3 bases, leaving 4 bases of the junction unmatched. CDR1 ENHRY and CDR2 SYGVKD come from the germline V gene. CDR3 DNA (partial): TGTGCCATCAGTGACGGGACAGGGGGCATTAATGAG. It codes for CAISDGTGGINE. The complete CDR3 sequence is CAISDGTGGINEQFF.

This clone was observed a few times. The missing CDR3 end, 3 residues past where the read stops, is filled in from the germline J gene. The chain employs TRBV2 and TRBJ1-5, with D tentatively TRBD1 (6 bases). The germline V gene encodes CDR1 SNHLY and CDR2 FYNNEI. Deletions cut 5 bases from V and 5 bases from J, with 13 bases between. The CDR3 sequence is 14 residues long. The sequenced CDR3 bases are TGTGCCAGCAGTTCTCAGGGGTCCGATCAGCCC. The encoded protein is CASSSQGSDQP. The CDR3 in full is CASSSQGSDQPQHF.

This clone showed up many times. The read terminates 3 residues before the CDR3 end, so the remaining end is supplied by the germline J gene. V usage is TRBV7-9 and J usage is TRBJ1-4, with 8 bases aligning to TRBD1. The germline CDR1 and CDR2 sequences are SEHNR and FQNEAQ (reference sequence). This CDR3 spans 15 amino acids. V trimming: 5 bases; J trimming: 3 bases; junction bases outside the gene matches: 5. The CDR3 spells CASSPWDRSNEKLFF. CDR3 bases read: TGTGCCAGCAGCCCCTGGGACAGGTCTAATGAAAAA.

This clone occurred many times. At one of its ends the junction is not consistent with the germline gene, which may arise from a read error. With the read ending 3 residues before the CDR3 end, the germline J gene is used to fill in that end. The gene calls are TRBV7-7 and TRBJ2-5, with D maybe TRBD2 (5 bases). This CDR3 has 12 residues. Looked up from germline, CDR1 is SSHAT and CDR2 is FNYEAQ (reference sequence). Partial CDR3 DNA: TGTGCTAGCAGCCACGAGGGCCAGACC. This encodes CASSHEGQT. The whole CDR3 reads CASSHEGQTQYF. The variable domain in full, completed from reference TRBV7-7 and TRBJ2-5, reads GAGVSQSPRYKVTKRGQDVTLRCDPISSHATLYWYQQALGQGPEFLTYFNYEAQPDKSGLPSDRFSAERPEGSISTLTIQRTEQRDSAMYRCASSHEGQTQYFGPGTRLLVL.

In its sample, this clone was seen a few times. The DNA read from the CDR3 is TGTGCCAGCTCACGATGGAGGATGGACAGGGGAAACTATGGC. Residues: CASSRWRMDRGNYG. The entire CDR3 sequence reads CASSRWRMDRGNYGYTF. The chain combines TRBV18 with TRBJ1-2; 9 bases fit TRBD1. The read comes to an end 3 residues before the CDR3 does, leaving the germline J gene to fill in the end. The CDR3 contains 17 residues. After removal of 4 bases from V and 2 bases from J, the junction contained 11 bases not matched to a gene. Germline V gene data show CDR1 as KGHSH and CDR2 as LQKENI.

CDR3 sequence: CASSSSGGNSPLHF. The CDR3 DNA, read in part, is TGTGCCAGCAGCTCGTCAGGGGGTAATTCACCC. The chain has TRBV7-3 and TRBJ1-6, with 7 nucleotides matching TRBD1. Read data end 3 residues before the CDR3 end; the end is taken from the germline J gene. V trimming: 4 bases; J trimming: 6 bases; junction bases outside the gene matches: 3. The germline CDR1 and CDR2 sequences are SGHTA and FQGTGA. The CDR3 has 14 amino acids.

Concerning this clone: Sequencing ends 3 residues short of the CDR3 end; the germline J gene provides the rest. The chain is built from TRBV11-3 and TRBJ2-7; 7 bases agree with TRBD1. CDR3 length equals 14 residues. Germline-derived CDR1 and CDR2 are SGHNT and YENEEA. V lost 5 bases to trimming and J lost 2 bases; unmatched junction nucleotides: 6. The sequenced part of the CDR3 DNA is TGTGCCAGCAGCCCGGGACAGCATACCTACGAG. Amino acids: CASSPGQHTYE. The full CDR3 reads CASSPGQHTYEQYF.

Note on this clone: The CDR3 is cut off 3 residues early in the read; its end comes from the germline J gene. This chain connects TRBV18 to TRBJ2-2; D may be TRBD1 (6 bases). Germline CDR1 KGHSH, CDR2 LQKENI. The CDR3 is 13 residues long. The CDR3 protein is CASSGGGSEKLFF. CDR3 DNA, as far as it was read: TGTGCCAGCTCAGGGGGCGGAAGTGAAAAG.

This clone appeared many times. Germline and junction disagree at one end, which may indicate a read error. Read sequence stops 3 residues before the CDR3 end, and the germline J gene provides the missing end. The V call is TRBV13, the J call TRBJ2-6; TRBD1 matches at 9 bases. CDR1 is PRHDT, CDR2 FYEKMQ, per germline (reference sequence). CDR3 length: 16 residues. CDR3 DNA, as far as it was read: TGTGCCAGCACCTTACAGGGGGCGCTGGGGGCCAACGTC. This gives the protein CASTLQGALGANV. The full CDR3 sequence reads CASTLQGALGANVLTF.

Ten or more counts support this clone. The read falls 3 residues short of the CDR3 end, and the missing part is taken from the germline J gene. The chain joins TRBV5-1 to TRBJ1-1; D unclear. This CDR3 region has 12 residues. The germline V gene has CDR1 SGHRS and CDR2 YFSETQ. With 0 bases removed from V and 6 bases from J, the gap between germline ends came to 6 bases. The CDR3 DNA, read in part, is TGCGCCAGCAGCTTGGGTTCGTCTGAA. Translated, it gives CASSLGSSE. The full CDR3 sequence reads CASSLGSSEAFF.

The sample holds many counts of this clone. The DNA ends 3 residues before the CDR3 does, and the rest of the CDR3 is filled in from the germline J gene. The V call is TRBV20-1, the J call TRBJ2-2; D is ambiguous. V lost 4 bases, J lost 4 bases, and 13 bases lay in between. Germline values: CDR1 DFQATT, CDR2 SNEGSKA (reference sequence). This CDR3 has 14 amino acids. The CDR3 region is CSATSGGTTGELFF. The CDR3 DNA, read in part, is TGCAGTGCTACGTCTGGCGGCACCACCGGGGAG.